This record concerns one TCR beta chain sequence. Its antigen is unidentified. Each CDR3 protein is one row after TCRdb ran MiXCR on the 5' RACE reads. The sample contains about 340,000 distinct CDR3 sequences, under 15% of which appear only once. Germline assignment: CDR1 SGHTA and CDR2 FQGNSA. V lost 5 bases, J lost 4 bases, and 10 bases lay in between. CDR3 length equals 13 residues. This entry is derived from a study of T cells after yellow fever vaccination. Overall study findings and caveats: Re-detected after boosting: most primary clones, 96% of CD4 and 88% of CD8.

The genes are TRBV7-2 and TRBJ2-3; D is unclear. Sample: CD4+ T cells sorted from PBMCs, taken 15 days after the yellow fever booster vaccination. This receptor was taken from a man between 18 and 35 years old who received the YFV17D yellow fever vaccine. In DNA form, the CDR3 reads TGTGCCAGCAGCCCCGACTTCCCAGATACGCAGTATTTT. This codes for CASSPDFPDTQYF.